This T cell receptor (beta chain) emerged from a study of beta chain features in type 1 diabetes. Study findings and constraints: It was among patients, rather than healthy donors, that naive, central memory and Treg TCRB repertoires appeared more similar. Within each of all four CD4+ subsets, Type 1 diabetes patients had TCRB CDR3s that were moderately but significantly shorter.

As to this clone: What it binds is unknown.

Per germline, CDR1 MNHEY and CDR2 SMNVEV (reference sequence). The CDR3 is 13 amino acids. The ends were cut back, 0 bases at V and 7 bases at J, with 9 bases in the middle. The authors reverse transcribed all of the isolated RNA, so sequencing captured expressed TCRB transcripts. Assay used: immunoSEQ multiplex PCR; TCRdb lists only in-frame clones, some missing. The profile shows 500,000 to 650,000 clones, around 11% of them singletons. The clonotype was recovered from a man in his thirties or forties with type 1 diabetes. The chain uses TRBV27 and TRBJ2-5, with D maybe TRBD2 (6 bases). Material for sequencing was naive CD4+ T cells from blood. CDR3 sequence reads: CASSLSREATQYF. CDR3 in DNA: TGTGCCAGCAGTTTATCTAGGGAGGCGACCCAGTACTTC.